Below, one T cell receptor (beta chain) is given with its context. It was with 60 Vbeta and 13 Jbeta primers that the PCR ran. Clones were read by immunoSEQ multiplex PCR, and TCRdb kept only the in-frame ones, dropping some. The profile covers roughly 93,000 clones, with around two thirds appearing a single time and around 2% taken by the ten largest. This record comes from a study of cytomegalovirus exposure and HLA in healthy donors. The CDR3 runs to 13 residues. V was pared by 6 bases and J by 11 bases, with 22 bases between. The germline gives CDR1 SQVTM, CDR2 ANQGSEA. The material sequenced was PBMCs. The chain links TRBV29-1 to TRBJ1-1; a weak D match, TRBD1 (6 bases). This receptor was obtained from a male donor in good health and CMV-seronegative. The CDR3 region has the DNA TGCAGCGTAGCTGACGGTGGCAGGGGCCAGGCTTTCTTT. It yields the protein CSVADGGRGQAFF.